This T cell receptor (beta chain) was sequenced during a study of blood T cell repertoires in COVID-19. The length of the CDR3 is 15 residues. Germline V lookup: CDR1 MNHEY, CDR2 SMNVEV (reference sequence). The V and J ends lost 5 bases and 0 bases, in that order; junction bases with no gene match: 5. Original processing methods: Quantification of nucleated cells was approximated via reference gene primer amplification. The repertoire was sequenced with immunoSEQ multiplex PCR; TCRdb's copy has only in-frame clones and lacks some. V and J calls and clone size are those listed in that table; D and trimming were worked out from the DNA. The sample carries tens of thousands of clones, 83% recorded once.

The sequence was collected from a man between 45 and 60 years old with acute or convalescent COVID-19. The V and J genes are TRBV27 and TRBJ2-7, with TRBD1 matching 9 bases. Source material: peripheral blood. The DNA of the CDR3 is TGTGCCAGCAGTCTCACGGGACAGGGCTCCTACGAGCAGTACTTC. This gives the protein CASSLTGQGSYEQYF.